This T cell receptor (beta chain) was sequenced for a study of shared clonotypes between healthy human individuals. General observations from the study: The sharing of 5% to 5.5% of naive CD4 clonotypes was seen across a handful of donors.

Each of the donors was a healthy adult who was HIV-negative and had not had a recent acute infection or vaccination. The data were produced by immunoSEQ multiplex PCR, yet TCRdb's version contains in-frame clones alone and is incomplete. The table records roughly 1.4 million clones, just under 99% of them present only once. Concerning this clone itself: The antigen is unknown.

CDR3 length equals 11 residues. V lost 6 bases to trimming and J lost 10 bases, with 12 bases between them. Germline lookup yields CDR1 SNHLY and CDR2 FYNNEI. Sequencing input: naive CD4+ T cells sorted from blood. As for subset: CD45RA+ positively selected. The TCR originated in a man younger than 45 in good health. J is TRBJ1-2 and V is TRBV2; a possible D gene is TRBD1 (6 bases). CDR3 bases: TGTGCCAGCAGCCCACAGGGAACCTACACCTTC. It specifies CASSPQGTYTF.